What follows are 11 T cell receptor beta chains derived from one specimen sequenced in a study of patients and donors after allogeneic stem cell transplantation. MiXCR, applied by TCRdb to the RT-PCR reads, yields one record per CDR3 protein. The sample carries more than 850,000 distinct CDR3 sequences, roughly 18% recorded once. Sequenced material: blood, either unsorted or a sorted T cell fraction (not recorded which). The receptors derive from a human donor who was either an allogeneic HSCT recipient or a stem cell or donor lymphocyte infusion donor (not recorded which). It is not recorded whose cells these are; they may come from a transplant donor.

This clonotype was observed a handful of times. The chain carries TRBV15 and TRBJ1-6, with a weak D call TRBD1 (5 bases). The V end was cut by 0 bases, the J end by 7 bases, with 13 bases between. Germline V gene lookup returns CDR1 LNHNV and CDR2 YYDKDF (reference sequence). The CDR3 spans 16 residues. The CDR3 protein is CATSRDRAPGNSPLHF. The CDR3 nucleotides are TGTGCCACCAGCAGAGATCGAGCGCCAGGGAATTCACCCCTCCACTTT.

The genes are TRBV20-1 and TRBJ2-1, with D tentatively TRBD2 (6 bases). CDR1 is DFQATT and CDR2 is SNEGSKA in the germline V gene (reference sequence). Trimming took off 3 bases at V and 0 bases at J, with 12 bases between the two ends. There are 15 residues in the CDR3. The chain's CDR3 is CSASRDSRSYNEQFF. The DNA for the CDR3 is TGCAGTGCTAGCCGGGACTCTCGCTCCTACAATGAGCAGTTCTTC.

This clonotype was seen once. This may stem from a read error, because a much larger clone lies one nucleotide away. CDR3 sequence (DNA): TGTGCCAGCAGTACAACTAATGAAAAACTGTTTTTT. Amino acid sequence: CASSTTNEKLFF. V is TRBV27 and J is TRBJ1-4; D gene ambiguous. The CDR3 sequence is 12 residues long. From germline, CDR1 is MNHEY and CDR2 SMNVEV (reference sequence). V lost 5 bases to trimming and J lost 0 bases, with 1 base between them.

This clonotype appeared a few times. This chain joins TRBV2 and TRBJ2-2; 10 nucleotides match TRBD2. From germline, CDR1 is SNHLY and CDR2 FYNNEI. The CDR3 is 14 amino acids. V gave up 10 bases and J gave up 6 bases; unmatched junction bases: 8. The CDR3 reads CATSTSGIAGELFF. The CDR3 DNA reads TGTGCCACCTCAACTAGCGGGATTGCCGGGGAGCTGTTTTTT.

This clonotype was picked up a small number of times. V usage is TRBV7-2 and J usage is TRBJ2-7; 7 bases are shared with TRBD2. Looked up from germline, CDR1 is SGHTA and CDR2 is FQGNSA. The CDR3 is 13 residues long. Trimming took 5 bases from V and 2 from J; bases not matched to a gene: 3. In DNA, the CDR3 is TGTGCCAGCAGCCGAAGCGGGACCTACGAGCAGTACTTC. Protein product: CASSRSGTYEQYF.

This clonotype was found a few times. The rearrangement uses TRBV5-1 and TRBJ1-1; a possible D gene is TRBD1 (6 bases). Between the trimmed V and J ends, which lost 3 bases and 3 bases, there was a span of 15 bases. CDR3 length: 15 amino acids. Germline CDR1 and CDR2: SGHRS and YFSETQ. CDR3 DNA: TGCGCCAGCAGCTCCACAGGGTGGTCGGACACTGAAGCTTTCTTT. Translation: CASSSTGWSDTEAFF. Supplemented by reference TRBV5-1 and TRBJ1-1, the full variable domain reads KAGVTQTPRYLIKTRGQQVTLSCSPISGHRSVSWYQQTPGQGLQFLFEYFSETQRNKGNFPGRFSGRQFSNSRSEMNVSTLELGDSALYLCASSSTGWSDTEAFFGQGTRLTVV.

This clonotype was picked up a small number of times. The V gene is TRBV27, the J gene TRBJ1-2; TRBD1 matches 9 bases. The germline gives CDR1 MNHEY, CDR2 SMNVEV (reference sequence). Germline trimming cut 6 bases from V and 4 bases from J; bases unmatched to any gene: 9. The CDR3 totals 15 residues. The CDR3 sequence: CASSPGQGSIYGYTF. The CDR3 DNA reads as TGTGCCAGCAGCCCGGGACAGGGTTCAATCTATGGCTACACCTTC.

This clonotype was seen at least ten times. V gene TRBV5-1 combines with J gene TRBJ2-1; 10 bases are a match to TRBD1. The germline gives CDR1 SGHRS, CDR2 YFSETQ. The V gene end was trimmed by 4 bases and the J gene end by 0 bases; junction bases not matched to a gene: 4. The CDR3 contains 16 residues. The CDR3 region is CASSGGQGGSYNEQFF. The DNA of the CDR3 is TGCGCCAGCAGCGGAGGACAGGGGGGCTCCTACAATGAGCAGTTCTTC.

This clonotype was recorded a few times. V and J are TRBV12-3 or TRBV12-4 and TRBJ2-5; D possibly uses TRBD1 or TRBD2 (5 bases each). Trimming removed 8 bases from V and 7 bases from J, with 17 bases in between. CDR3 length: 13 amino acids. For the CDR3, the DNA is TGTGCCAGCCAAAAGGCTGACAGCGGGACCCAGTACTTC. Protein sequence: CASQKADSGTQYF.

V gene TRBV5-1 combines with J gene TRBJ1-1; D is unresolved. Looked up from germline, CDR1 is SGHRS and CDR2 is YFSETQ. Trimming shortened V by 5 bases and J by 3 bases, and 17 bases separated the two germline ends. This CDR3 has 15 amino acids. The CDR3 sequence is CASSPMVSRDTEAFF. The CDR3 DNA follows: TGCGCCAGCAGTCCTATGGTTTCGAGGGACACTGAAGCTTTCTTT.

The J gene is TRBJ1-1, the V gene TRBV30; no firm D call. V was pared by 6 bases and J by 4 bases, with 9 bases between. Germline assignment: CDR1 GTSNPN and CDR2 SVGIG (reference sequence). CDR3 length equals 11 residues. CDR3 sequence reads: CACGQITEAFF. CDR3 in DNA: TGTGCCTGCGGCCAGATCACTGAAGCTTTCTTT.